Each of the 30 T cell receptor beta chains below was sequenced from the same sample in a study of blood T cells in healthy people across ages. Primers used in a second PCR of roughly 6 to 11 cycles were a sample-barcoded 5' primer and a J-beta primer mix. Using its own MiXCR run on the 5' RACE reads, TCRdb lists one record per CDR3 protein. The profile shows 700,000 or so distinct CDR3 sequences, about 24% of them singletons. The sample comprised blood. These receptors came from a man between 65 and 85 years old in good health.

This clonotype came up a few times. The V call is TRBV7-8, the J call TRBJ1-6; TRBD1 is a possible D gene (6 bases). The germline V and J ends were trimmed by 2 bases and 9 bases, with 11 bases remaining between them. The CDR3 loop spans 14 amino acids. The V gene's germline CDR1 is SGHVS and CDR2 FQNEAQ. For the CDR3, the DNA is TGTGCCAGCAGCTTAAGCACAGGGTTTTCACCCCTCCACTTT. This codes for CASSLSTGFSPLHF. The variable domain in full, completed from reference TRBV7-8 and TRBJ1-6, reads GAGVSQSPRYKVAKRGQDVALRCDPISGHVSLFWYQQALGQGPEFLTYFQNEAQLDKSGLPSDRFFAERPEGSVSTLKIQRTQQEDSAVYLCASSLSTGFSPLHFGNGTRLTVT.

This chain joins TRBV5-1 and TRBJ2-5, with 7 positions matching TRBD2. There are 16 residues in the CDR3. The V gene's germline CDR1 is SGHRS and CDR2 YFSETQ. V was clipped by 0 bases and J by 2 bases; unmatched bases: 7. The DNA of the CDR3 is TGCGCCAGCAGCTTGGCATTTGCGGGGGTACAAGAGACCCAGTACTTC. Amino acids: CASSLAFAGVQETQYF.

This clonotype was counted between two and nine times. This sequence joins TRBV12-3 or TRBV12-4 and TRBJ2-4; TRBD1 or TRBD2 may be the D gene (5 bases each). The CDR3 totals 13 residues. Trimming stripped 3 bases from V and 8 bases from J, with 11 bases between. The CDR3 is CASSFPGTDIQYF. The DNA for the CDR3 is TGTGCCAGCAGTTTCCCAGGGACGGACATTCAGTACTTC.

CDR3 in DNA: TGTGCCAGCAGCTTAGTCGGGTCAGGAGGATTTCGTAGGAATGAGCAGTTCTTC. This encodes CASSLVGSGGFRRNEQFF. The chain is built from TRBV7-9 and TRBJ2-1; TRBD2 might be the D (5 bases). The CDR3 length is 18 residues. Germline CDR1 SEHNR, CDR2 FQNEAQ (reference sequence). V was cut by 1 base and J by 7 bases, with 23 bases left in between.

This chain uses TRBV7-2 with TRBJ1-1, with a tentative D call TRBD1 (5 bases). Germline V lookup: CDR1 SGHTA, CDR2 FQGNSA. V lost 8 bases and J lost 1, with 11 bases in between. This CDR3 is built from 13 residues. The CDR3 sequence is CASGQGGNTEAFF. The CDR3 bases are TGTGCCAGCGGCCAGGGTGGGAACACTGAAGCTTTCTTT.

The gene calls are TRBV29-1 and TRBJ2-1; 7 bases are a match to TRBD2. CDR1 and CDR2 from the germline V gene are SQVTM and ANQGSEA. The V and J ends lost 4 bases and 6 bases, in that order; junction bases with no gene match: 6. CDR3 length equals 13 residues. CDR3 coding DNA: TGCAGCGTTGCCAGACTAGCAGGCAATGAGCAGTTCTTC. Protein: CSVARLAGNEQFF.

A few counts support this clonotype. The chain combines TRBV20-1 with TRBJ2-1, with a weak D call TRBD2 (5 bases). Trimming removed 0 bases at V and 0 bases at J, with 12 bases between. This CDR3 is built from 16 residues. Germline loops: CDR1 DFQATT, CDR2 SNEGSKA (reference sequence). CDR3 in amino acids: CSAREMAGGSYNEQFF. CDR3 nucleotides: TGCAGTGCTAGAGAGATGGCTGGAGGCTCCTACAATGAGCAGTTCTTC.

This clonotype was detected a few times. A read error may explain this, as a much larger clone is one base away. The chain is built from TRBV25-1 and TRBJ1-6; TRBD1 agrees at 10 bases. CDR1 is MGHDK, CDR2 SYGVNS, per germline. The CDR3 is 14 residues long. The CDR3, as DNA: TGTACCAGCAAGGGACAGGGGTCAAAGTCACCCCTCCACTTT. Its translation: CTSKGQGSKSPLHF.

This clonotype was counted only a few times. The CDR3 loop is CASSVDSSGSFADTQYF. CDR3 in DNA: TGTGCCAGCAGCGTAGATTCCAGCGGGAGTTTTGCAGATACGCAGTATTTT. The chain has TRBV9 and TRBJ2-3, with TRBD2 matching over 8 bases. The trim removed 0 bases at V and 4 bases at J, leaving 10 bases unmatched. This CDR3 spans 17 amino acids. Germline V gene sequence: CDR1 SGDLS, CDR2 YYNGEE. Filled out from reference TRBV9 and TRBJ2-3, the complete variable domain reads DSGVTQTPKHLITATGQRVTLRCSPRSGDLSVYWYQQSLDQGLQFLIQYYNGEERAKGNILERFSAQQFPDLHSELNLSSLELGDSALYFCASSVDSSGSFADTQYFGPGTRLTVL.

This clonotype appeared a single time. The V gene is TRBV12-3 or TRBV12-4, the J gene TRBJ1-2; TRBD1 might be the D (6 bases). V dropped 3 bases and J dropped 11 bases, with 19 bases sitting between them. The CDR3 sequence is 14 residues long. CDR3 loop: CASSLAGGLGLYTF. The DNA of the CDR3 is TGTGCCAGCAGTTTGGCGGGGGGGCTGGGGTTGTACACCTTC.

The sample holds many counts of this clonotype. The V and J genes are TRBV20-1 and TRBJ2-3, with TRBD2 matching 10 bases. The V gene's germline CDR1 is DFQATT and CDR2 SNEGSKA (reference sequence). The ends lost 3 bases at V and 5 bases at J; junction bases unmatched: 11. The CDR3 runs to 16 residues. The CDR3 spells CSASTSGGGIGDTQYF. Written as DNA, the CDR3 is TGCAGTGCTAGTACCAGCGGGGGGGGGATTGGAGATACGCAGTATTTT.

V usage is TRBV12-3 or TRBV12-4 and J usage is TRBJ1-4, with D possibly matching TRBD1 (5 bases). Deletions cut 6 bases from V and 2 bases from J, with 13 bases between. The CDR3 sequence is 15 residues long. In DNA form, the CDR3 reads TGTGCCAGCAGCACATCGGGGGTCACTAATGAAAAACTGTTTTTT. Its protein product is CASSTSGVTNEKLFF.

There are a few counts of this clonotype. The junction shows a germline mismatch at one end, possibly a read error. The chain recombines TRBV20-1 with TRBJ2-1; 12 positions agree with TRBD2. CDR3 length: 13 amino acids. Germline assignment: CDR1 DFQATT and CDR2 SNEGSKA (reference sequence). Written as DNA, the CDR3 is TGCAGTGCTAGCGCCCCACTAGCGGGAGGCCATATCTTC. Encoded protein: CSASAPLAGGHIF.

The chain employs TRBV3-1 and TRBJ2-4; TRBD2 might be the D (5 bases). Germline CDR1 LGHDT, CDR2 YNNKEL (reference sequence). Trimming pared 1 base from V and 2 bases from J, leaving 15 bases between. The length of the CDR3 is 17 residues. The CDR3 loop is CASSQGALAASKNIQYF. Written as DNA, the CDR3 is TGTGCCAGCAGCCAAGGGGCGCTAGCCGCCTCCAAAAACATTCAGTACTTC.

V and J are TRBV20-1 and TRBJ1-2; D ambiguous. V was trimmed by 5 bases and J by 1 base, leaving 5 bases between them. The CDR3 consists of 11 residues. The germline gives CDR1 DFQATT, CDR2 SNEGSKA (reference sequence). The CDR3 region has the DNA TGCAGTGCTCCAGATAACTATGGCTACACCTTC. This gives the protein CSAPDNYGYTF.

The chain has TRBV11-3 and TRBJ1-1, with D possibly matching TRBD1 (5 bases). The germline gives CDR1 SGHNT, CDR2 YENEEA. The CDR3 is 16 amino acids. The V end was cut by 1 base, the J end by 3 bases, with 15 bases between. CDR3 sequence: CASSLVSVRVDTEAFF. Written as DNA, the CDR3 is TGTGCCAGCAGCTTAGTGTCCGTCAGGGTAGACACTGAAGCTTTCTTT. The whole variable domain, remainder taken from reference TRBV11-3 and TRBJ1-1, is EAGVVQSPRYKIIEKKQPVAFWCNPISGHNTLYWYLQNLGQGPELLIRYENEEAVDDSQLPKDRFSAERLKGVDSTLKIQPAELGDSAVYLCASSLVSVRVDTEAFFGQGTRLTVV.

The chain carries TRBV6-6 and TRBJ1-5; weak D call: TRBD1 (6 bases). The germline V gene encodes CDR1 MNHNY and CDR2 SVGAGI (reference sequence). V lost 6 bases and J 9 bases, leaving 18 bases between the germline ends. This CDR3 has 14 residues. This chain's CDR3 is CASSPNRVLGPQHF. The CDR3 DNA sequence: TGTGCCAGCAGCCCCAACAGGGTGCTAGGGCCCCAGCATTTT.

The gene calls are TRBV7-2 and TRBJ1-6; no reliable D call. Trimming stripped 1 base from V and 10 bases from J, with 8 bases between. This CDR3 spans 13 amino acids. Germline-derived CDR1 and CDR2 are SGHTA and FQGNSA. CDR3 protein: CASSLGGESPLHF. The CDR3 nucleotides read TGTGCCAGCAGCTTAGGCGGGGAATCACCCCTCCACTTT.

This clonotype was counted between two and nine times. The V call is TRBV20-1, the J call TRBJ2-5; TRBD2 aligns across 10 bases. The J call could be wrong; TRBJ2-1 is a better fit for the DNA end. CDR1 DFQATT and CDR2 SNEGSKA come from the germline V gene (reference sequence). The CDR3 spans 18 residues. The CDR3 protein is CSARALTPLSGGAGEQFF. The CDR3 coding sequence is TGCAGTGCTAGAGCACTCACTCCGCTAAGCGGGGGGGCAGGGGAGCAGTTCTTC.

Only a few counts were recorded for this clonotype. The chain combines TRBV6-6 with TRBJ2-5; a weak D match, TRBD2 (6 bases). V was clipped by 6 bases and J by 7 bases, with 12 bases between them. CDR1 is MNHNY and CDR2 is SVGAGI in the germline V gene (reference sequence). This CDR3 comprises 12 residues. CDR3 DNA sequence: TGTGCCAGCAGGGGGCTGGGAGGGACCCAGTACTTC. This codes for CASRGLGGTQYF.

This clonotype was observed a few times. The V gene is TRBV7-2, the J gene TRBJ2-3, with D possibly matching TRBD2 (5 bases). Trimming removed 1 base from V and 5 bases from J, with 16 bases in between. Germline V gene sequence: CDR1 SGHTA, CDR2 FQGNSA. The CDR3 has 16 residues. The CDR3 sequence is CASSLGLASRGDTQYF. In DNA form, the CDR3 reads TGTGCCAGCAGCTTAGGACTGGCCTCCCGGGGAGATACGCAGTATTTT.

This clonotype was counted only a few times. The chain employs TRBV12-5 and TRBJ2-5; D remains unclear. V dropped 1 base and J dropped 4 bases, with 4 bases sitting between them. Germline CDR1 reads LGHNT; CDR2 reads FRNRAP. The CDR3 covers 12 residues. The CDR3 is CASGLEGETQYF. In DNA form, the CDR3 reads TGTGCTAGTGGTTTGGAGGGAGAGACCCAGTACTTC.

This clonotype was detected a few times. The CDR3 bases are TGCAGTGCCCATGCCGGGACTAGTGTAGTACGTGAGCAGTTCTTC. Translation: CSAHAGTSVVREQFF. The chain uses TRBV20-1 and TRBJ2-1; TRBD2 agrees at 8 bases. CDR3 length: 15 residues. The ends lost 6 bases at V and 9 bases at J; junction bases unmatched: 16. CDR1 and CDR2 (germline): DFQATT, SNEGSKA (reference sequence).

This clonotype was seen a handful of times. V and J are TRBV7-8 and TRBJ1-4, with D hard to call. The CDR3 totals 15 residues. Trimming cost V 5 bases and J 0 bases, with 10 bases left between them. Looked up from germline, CDR1 is SGHVS and CDR2 is FQNEAQ. Written as DNA, the CDR3 is TGTGCCAGCAGCCCCCGACGGCCAACTAATGAAAAACTGTTTTTT. It codes for CASSPRRPTNEKLFF.

This clonotype was counted a few times. This chain links TRBV14 with TRBJ1-2; no clear D gene. Trimming pared 2 bases from V and 3 bases from J, leaving 7 bases between. Germline V gene data show CDR1 as SGHDN and CDR2 as FVKESK. This CDR3 contains 13 residues. The CDR3 loop reads CASSQSRDYGYTF. The DNA of the CDR3 is TGTGCCAGCAGCCAAAGCCGGGACTATGGCTACACCTTC.

There are a few counts of this clonotype. The V gene is TRBV12-3 or TRBV12-4, the J gene TRBJ1-4, with D possibly being TRBD1 (5 bases). The V gene lost 6 bases and the J gene lost 7 bases, with 18 bases spanning the gap. The CDR3 has 15 amino acids. CDR3 sequence reads: CASRDAGTSGEKLFF. The DNA of the CDR3 is TGTGCCAGCAGGGACGCCGGGACGTCTGGTGAAAAACTGTTTTTT.

This clonotype was recorded a few times. The V and J genes are TRBV29-1 and TRBJ2-7; tentatively, D is TRBD2 (6 bases). The DNA end is a closer match to TRBJ2-1, so the J assignment may be wrong. Germline CDR1 reads SQVTM; CDR2 reads ANQGSEA. CDR3 length equals 14 residues. The CDR3 coding sequence is TGCAGCGTTAATAGCGGCAGCCGTATCGATGAGCAGTTCTTC. Translation gives CSVNSGSRIDEQFF.

The chain joins TRBV7-9 to TRBJ2-5; D remains ambiguous. The assigned J gene may be wrong: the sequence end matches TRBJ2-7 better. This CDR3 region has 12 residues. CDR1 is SEHNR, CDR2 FQNEAQ, per germline (reference sequence). The CDR3, as DNA: TGTGCCAGCAGCTTCGAGGTCTACGAGCAGTACTTC. Its translation is CASSFEVYEQYF.

The chain carries TRBV9 and TRBJ1-1; D is uncertain. Trimming pared 1 base from V and 1 base from J, leaving 8 bases between. Looked up from germline, CDR1 is SGDLS and CDR2 is YYNGEE. CDR3 length equals 14 residues. CDR3 residues: CASSVLAGNTEAFF. DNA of the CDR3: TGTGCCAGCAGCGTATTAGCAGGGAACACTGAAGCTTTCTTT.

This clonotype has just a few counts. The genes are TRBV5-5 and TRBJ2-2, with D possibly matching TRBD2 (6 bases). Trimming left V 1 base short and J 1 base short, with 11 bases between. The CDR3 is 16 residues long. Germline values: CDR1 SGHKS, CDR2 YYEKEE (reference sequence). As DNA, the CDR3 is TGTGCCAGCAGCTTGAGGGACTTTTTGAACACCGGGGAGCTGTTTTTT. The encoded protein is CASSLRDFLNTGELFF. Looking up the rest from reference TRBV5-5 and TRBJ2-2 gives the full variable domain: DAGVTQSPTHLIKTRGQQVTLRCSPISGHKSVSWYQQVLGQGPQFIFQYYEKEERGRGNFPDRFSARQFPNYSSELNVNALLLGDSALYLCASSLRDFLNTGELFFGEGSRLTVL.